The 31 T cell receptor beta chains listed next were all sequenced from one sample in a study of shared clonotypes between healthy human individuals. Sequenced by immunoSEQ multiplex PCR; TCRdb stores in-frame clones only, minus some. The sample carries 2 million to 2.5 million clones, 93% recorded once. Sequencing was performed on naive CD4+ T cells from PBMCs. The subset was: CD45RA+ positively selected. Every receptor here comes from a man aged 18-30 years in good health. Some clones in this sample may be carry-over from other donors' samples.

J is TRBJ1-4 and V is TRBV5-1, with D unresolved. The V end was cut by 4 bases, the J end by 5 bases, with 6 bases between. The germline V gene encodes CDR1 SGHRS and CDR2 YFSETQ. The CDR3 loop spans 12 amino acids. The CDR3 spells CASSPSNEKLFF. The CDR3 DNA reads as TGCGCCAGCAGCCCTTCAAATGAAAAACTGTTTTTT. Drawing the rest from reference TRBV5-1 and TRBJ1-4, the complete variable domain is KAGVTQTPRYLIKTRGQQVTLSCSPISGHRSVSWYQQTPGQGLQFLFEYFSETQRNKGNFPGRFSGRQFSNSRSEMNVSTLELGDSALYLCASSPSNEKLFFGSGTQLSVL.

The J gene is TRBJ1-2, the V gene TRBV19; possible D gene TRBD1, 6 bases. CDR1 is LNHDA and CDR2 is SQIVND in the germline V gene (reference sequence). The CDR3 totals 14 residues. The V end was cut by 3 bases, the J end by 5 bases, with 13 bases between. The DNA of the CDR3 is TGTGCCAGTAGTATCCGGACAGAGTCATATGGCTACACCTTC. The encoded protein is CASSIRTESYGYTF.

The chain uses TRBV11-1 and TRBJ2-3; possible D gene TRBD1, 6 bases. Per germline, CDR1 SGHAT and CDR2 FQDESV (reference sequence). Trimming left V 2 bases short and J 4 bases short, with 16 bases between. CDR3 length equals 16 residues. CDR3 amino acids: CASSLQDPRGPDTQYF. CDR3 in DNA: TGTGCCAGCAGCTTACAGGACCCCAGGGGCCCAGATACGCAGTATTTT.

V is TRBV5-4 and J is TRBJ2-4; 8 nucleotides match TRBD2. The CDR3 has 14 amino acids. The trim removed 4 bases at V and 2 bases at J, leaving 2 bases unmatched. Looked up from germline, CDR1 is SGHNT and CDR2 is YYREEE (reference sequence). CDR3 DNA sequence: TGTGCCAGCAGCGCGGGAGGATCCAAAAACATTCAGTACTTC. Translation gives CASSAGGSKNIQYF.

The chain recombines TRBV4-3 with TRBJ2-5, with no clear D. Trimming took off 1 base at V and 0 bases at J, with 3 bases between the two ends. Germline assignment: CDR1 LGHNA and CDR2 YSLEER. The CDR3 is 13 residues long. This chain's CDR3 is CASSQGHQETQYF. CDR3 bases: TGCGCCAGCAGCCAAGGCCACCAAGAGACCCAGTACTTC.

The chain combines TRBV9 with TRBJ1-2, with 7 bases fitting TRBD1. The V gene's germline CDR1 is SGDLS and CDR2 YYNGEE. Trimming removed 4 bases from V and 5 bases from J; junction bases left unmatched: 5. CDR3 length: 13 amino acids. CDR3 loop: CASSRDSVYGYTF. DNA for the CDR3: TGTGCCAGCAGCCGGGACAGCGTTTATGGCTACACCTTC.

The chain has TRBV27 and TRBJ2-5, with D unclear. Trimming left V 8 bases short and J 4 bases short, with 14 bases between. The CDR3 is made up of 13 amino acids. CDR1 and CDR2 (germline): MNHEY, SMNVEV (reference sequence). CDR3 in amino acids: CASGGEYRETQYF. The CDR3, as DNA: TGTGCCAGCGGTGGCGAGTACCGAGAGACCCAGTACTTC.

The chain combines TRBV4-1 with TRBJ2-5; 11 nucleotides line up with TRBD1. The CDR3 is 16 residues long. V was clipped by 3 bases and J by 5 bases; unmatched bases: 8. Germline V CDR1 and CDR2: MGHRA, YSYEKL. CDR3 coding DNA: TGCGCCAGCAGCCATAGGACAGGGGGCGGGCAGGAGACCCAGTACTTC. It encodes CASSHRTGGGQETQYF.

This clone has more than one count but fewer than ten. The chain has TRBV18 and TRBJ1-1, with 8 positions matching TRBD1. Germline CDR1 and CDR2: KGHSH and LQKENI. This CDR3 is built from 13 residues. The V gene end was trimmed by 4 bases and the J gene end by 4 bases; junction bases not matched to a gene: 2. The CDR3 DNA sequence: TGTGCCAGCTCACGAGGGACAGGCACTGAAGCTTTCTTT. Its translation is CASSRGTGTEAFF.

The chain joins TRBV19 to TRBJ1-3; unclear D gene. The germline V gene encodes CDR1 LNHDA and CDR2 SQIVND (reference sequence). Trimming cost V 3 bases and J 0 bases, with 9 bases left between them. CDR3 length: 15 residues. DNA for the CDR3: TGTGCCAGTAGTATTAACTTCTCCTCTGGAAACACCATATATTTT. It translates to CASSINFSSGNTIYF.

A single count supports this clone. CDR3 bases: TGTGCCAGCAGCCCACGGGACGGATCCTACGAGCAGTACTTC. Its protein product is CASSPRDGSYEQYF. The V gene is TRBV6-6, the J gene TRBJ2-7, with D perhaps assigned TRBD1 or TRBD2 (5 bases each). Germline V CDR1 and CDR2: MNHNY, SVGAGI (reference sequence). The CDR3 is 14 residues long. Trimming cost V 6 bases and J 1 base, with 13 bases left between them.

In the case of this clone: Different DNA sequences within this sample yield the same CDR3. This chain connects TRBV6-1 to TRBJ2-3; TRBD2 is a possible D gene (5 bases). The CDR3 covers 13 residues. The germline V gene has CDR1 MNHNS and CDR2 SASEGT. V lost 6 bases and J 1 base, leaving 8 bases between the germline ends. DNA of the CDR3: TGTGCCAGCAGAGCCGGGGGCACAGATACGCAGTATTTT. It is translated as CASRAGGTDTQYF.

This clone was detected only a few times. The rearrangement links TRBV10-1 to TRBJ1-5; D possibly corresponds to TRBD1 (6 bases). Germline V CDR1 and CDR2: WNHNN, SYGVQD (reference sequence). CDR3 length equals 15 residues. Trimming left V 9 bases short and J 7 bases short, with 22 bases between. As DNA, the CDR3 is TGCGCCAGATCCGGACACAGGGACCCTGAGCAGCCCCAGCATTTT. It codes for CARSGHRDPEQPQHF.

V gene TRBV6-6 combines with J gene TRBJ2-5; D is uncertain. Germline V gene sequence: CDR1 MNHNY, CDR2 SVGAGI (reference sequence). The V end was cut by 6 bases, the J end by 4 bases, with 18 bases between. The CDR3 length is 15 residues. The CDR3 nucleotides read TGTGCCAGCAGGTATAATGGGGTGCCGACAGAGACCCAGTACTTC. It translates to CASRYNGVPTETQYF.

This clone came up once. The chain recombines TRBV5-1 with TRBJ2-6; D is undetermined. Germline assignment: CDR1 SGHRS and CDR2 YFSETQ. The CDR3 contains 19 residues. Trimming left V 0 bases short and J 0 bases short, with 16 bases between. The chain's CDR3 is CASSLDALGRNSGANVLTF. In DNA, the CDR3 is TGCGCCAGCAGCTTGGATGCTCTCGGACGTAACTCTGGGGCCAACGTCCTGACTTTC.

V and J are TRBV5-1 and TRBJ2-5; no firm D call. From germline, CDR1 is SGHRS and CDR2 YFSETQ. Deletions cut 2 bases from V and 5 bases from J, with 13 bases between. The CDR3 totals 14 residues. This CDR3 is CASSLTSMGETQYF. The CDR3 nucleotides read TGCGCCAGCAGCTTAACCTCGATGGGGGAGACCCAGTACTTC.

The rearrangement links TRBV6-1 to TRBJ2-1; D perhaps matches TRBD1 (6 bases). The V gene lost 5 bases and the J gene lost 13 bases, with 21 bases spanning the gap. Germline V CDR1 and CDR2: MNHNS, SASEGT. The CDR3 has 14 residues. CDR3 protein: CASSSRRAPGEQFF. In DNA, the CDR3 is TGTGCCAGCAGTTCCCGCAGGGCCCCAGGGGAACAGTTCTTC.

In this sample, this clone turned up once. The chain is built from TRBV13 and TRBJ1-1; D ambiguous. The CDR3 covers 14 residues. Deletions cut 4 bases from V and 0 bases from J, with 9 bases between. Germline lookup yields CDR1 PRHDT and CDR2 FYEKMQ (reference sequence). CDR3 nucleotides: TGTGCCAGCAGCTCCAGAGACATGAACACTGAAGCTTTCTTT. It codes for CASSSRDMNTEAFF.

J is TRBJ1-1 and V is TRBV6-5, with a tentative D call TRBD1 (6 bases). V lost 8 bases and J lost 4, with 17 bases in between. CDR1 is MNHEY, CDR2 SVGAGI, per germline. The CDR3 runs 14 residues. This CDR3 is CASQIGGRATEAFF. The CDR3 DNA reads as TGTGCCAGCCAAATTGGGGGGCGAGCCACTGAAGCTTTCTTT.

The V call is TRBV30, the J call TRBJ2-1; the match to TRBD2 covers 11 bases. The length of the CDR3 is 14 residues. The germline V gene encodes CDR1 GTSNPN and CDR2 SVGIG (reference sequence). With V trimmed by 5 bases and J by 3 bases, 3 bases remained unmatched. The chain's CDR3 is CAWATSGVYNEQFF. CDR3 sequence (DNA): TGTGCCTGGGCGACTAGCGGGGTCTACAATGAGCAGTTCTTC. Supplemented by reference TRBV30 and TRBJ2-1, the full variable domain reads SQTIHQWPATLVQPVGSPLSLECTVEGTSNPNLYWYRQAAGRGLQLLFYSVGIGQISSEVPQNLSASRPQDRQFILSSKKLLLSDSGFYLCAWATSGVYNEQFFGPGTRLTVL.

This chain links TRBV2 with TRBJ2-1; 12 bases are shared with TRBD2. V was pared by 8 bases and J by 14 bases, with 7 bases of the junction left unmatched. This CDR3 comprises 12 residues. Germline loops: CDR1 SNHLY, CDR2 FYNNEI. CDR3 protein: CASETSGRKEFF. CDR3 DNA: TGTGCCAGCGAGACTAGCGGGAGAAAGGAGTTCTTC.

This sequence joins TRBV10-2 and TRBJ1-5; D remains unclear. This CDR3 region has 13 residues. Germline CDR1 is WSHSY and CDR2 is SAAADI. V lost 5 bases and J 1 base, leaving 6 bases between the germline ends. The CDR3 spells CASSSVSNQPQHF. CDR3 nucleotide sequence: TGCGCCAGCAGTTCAGTCAGCAATCAGCCCCAGCATTTT.

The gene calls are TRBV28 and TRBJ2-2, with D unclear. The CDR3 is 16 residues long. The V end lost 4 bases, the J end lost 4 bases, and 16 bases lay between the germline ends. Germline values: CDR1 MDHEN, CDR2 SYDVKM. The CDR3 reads CASSWWARSSTGELFF. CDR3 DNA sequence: TGTGCCAGCAGTTGGTGGGCTAGGTCGTCCACCGGGGAGCTGTTTTTT.

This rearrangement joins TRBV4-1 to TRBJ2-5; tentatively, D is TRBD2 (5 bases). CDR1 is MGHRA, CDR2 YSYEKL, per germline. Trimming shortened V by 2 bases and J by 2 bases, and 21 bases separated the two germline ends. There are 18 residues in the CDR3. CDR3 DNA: TGCGCCAGCAGCCAACTATTACTAGTAGCCAGCCTACAAGAGACCCAGTACTTC. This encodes CASSQLLLVASLQETQYF.

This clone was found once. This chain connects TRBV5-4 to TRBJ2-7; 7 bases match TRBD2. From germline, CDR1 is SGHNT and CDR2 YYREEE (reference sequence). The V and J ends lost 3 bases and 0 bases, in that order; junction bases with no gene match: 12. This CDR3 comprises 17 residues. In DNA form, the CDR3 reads TGTGCCAGCAGCTGGGGGGGATTTAGCGGTCGCTCCTACGAGCAGTACTTC. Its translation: CASSWGGFSGRSYEQYF.

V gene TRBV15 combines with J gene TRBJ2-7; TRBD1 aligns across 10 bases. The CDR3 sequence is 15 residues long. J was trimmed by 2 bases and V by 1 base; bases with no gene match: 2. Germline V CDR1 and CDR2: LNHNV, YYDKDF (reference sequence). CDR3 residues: CATSRVGTGAYEQYF. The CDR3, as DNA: TGTGCCACCAGCAGAGTGGGGACAGGGGCCTACGAGCAGTACTTC.

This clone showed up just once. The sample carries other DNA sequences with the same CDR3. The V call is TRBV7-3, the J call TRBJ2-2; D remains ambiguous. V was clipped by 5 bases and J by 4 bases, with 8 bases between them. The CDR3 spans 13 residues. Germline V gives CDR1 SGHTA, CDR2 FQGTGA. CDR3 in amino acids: CASSLTPTGELFF. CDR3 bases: TGTGCCAGCAGCCTCACACCCACCGGGGAGCTGTTTTTT.

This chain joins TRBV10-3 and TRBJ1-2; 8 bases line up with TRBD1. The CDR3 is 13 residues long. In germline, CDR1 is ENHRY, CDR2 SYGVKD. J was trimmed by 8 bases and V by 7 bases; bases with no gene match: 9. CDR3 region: CAINPDREEGYTF. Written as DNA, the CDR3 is TGTGCCATCAACCCGGACAGGGAAGAAGGCTACACCTTC.

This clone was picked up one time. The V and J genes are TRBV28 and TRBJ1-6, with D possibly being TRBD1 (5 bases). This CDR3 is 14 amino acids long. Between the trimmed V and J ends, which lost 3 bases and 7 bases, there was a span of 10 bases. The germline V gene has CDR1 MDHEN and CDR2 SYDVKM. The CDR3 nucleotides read TGTGCCAGCAGTTTTTCAGGGAGGAATTCACCCCTCCACTTT. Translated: CASSFSGRNSPLHF.

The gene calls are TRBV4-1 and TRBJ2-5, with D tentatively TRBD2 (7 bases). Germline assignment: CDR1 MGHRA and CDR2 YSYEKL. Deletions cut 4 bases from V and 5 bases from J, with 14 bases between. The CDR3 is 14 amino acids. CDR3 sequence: CASSLTGREETQYF. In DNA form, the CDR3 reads TGCGCCAGCAGCCTAACAGGGAGGGAGGAGACCCAGTACTTC.

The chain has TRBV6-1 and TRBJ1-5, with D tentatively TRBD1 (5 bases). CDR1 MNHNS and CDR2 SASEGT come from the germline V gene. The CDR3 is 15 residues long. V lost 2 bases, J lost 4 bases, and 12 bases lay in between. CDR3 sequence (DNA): TGTGCCAGCAGTGAAAGGCAGGGCAGAAATCAGCCCCAGCATTTT. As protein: CASSERQGRNQPQHF.